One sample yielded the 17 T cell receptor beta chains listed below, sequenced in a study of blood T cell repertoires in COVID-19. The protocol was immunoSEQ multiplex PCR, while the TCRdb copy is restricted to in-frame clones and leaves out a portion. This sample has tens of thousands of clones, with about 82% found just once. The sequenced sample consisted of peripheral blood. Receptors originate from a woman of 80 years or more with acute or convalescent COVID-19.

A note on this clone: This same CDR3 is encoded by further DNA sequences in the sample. The CDR3 region has the DNA TGTGCCAGTTCCCTGGGCCAGAGCTATGGCTACACCTTC. Amino acids: CASSLGQSYGYTF. This chain connects TRBV19 to TRBJ1-2; no clear D. The CDR3 is 13 residues long. V gave up 8 bases and J gave up 4 bases, with 14 bases separating them. CDR1 LNHDA and CDR2 SQIVND come from the germline V gene (reference sequence).

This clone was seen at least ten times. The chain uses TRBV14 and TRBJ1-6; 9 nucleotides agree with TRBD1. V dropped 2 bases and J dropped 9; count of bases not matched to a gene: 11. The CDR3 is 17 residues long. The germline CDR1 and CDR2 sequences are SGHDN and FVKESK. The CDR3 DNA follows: TGTGCCAGCAGCCAACTTACTCTAGACAGGGGGGCTTCACCCCTCCACTTT. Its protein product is CASSQLTLDRGASPLHF.

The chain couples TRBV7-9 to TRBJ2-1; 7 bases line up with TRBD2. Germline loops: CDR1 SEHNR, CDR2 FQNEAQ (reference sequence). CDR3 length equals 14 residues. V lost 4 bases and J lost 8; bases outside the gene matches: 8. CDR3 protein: CASSSLRGVYEQFF. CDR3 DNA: TGTGCCAGCAGCTCTTTACGGGGGGTCTATGAGCAGTTCTTC.

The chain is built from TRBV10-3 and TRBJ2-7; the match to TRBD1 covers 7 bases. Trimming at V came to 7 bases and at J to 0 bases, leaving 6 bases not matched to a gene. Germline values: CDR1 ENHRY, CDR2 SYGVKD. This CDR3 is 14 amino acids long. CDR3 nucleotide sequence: TGTGCCATCAAGCTTACAGGGGACTCCTACGAGCAGTACTTC. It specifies CAIKLTGDSYEQYF.

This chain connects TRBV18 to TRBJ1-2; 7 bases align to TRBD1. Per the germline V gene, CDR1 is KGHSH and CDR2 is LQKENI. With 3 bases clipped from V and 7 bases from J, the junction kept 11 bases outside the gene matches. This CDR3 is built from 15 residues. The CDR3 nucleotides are TGTGCCAGCTCACCTCGGACAGGTCGTCTTTTTGGCTACACCTTC. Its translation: CASSPRTGRLFGYTF.

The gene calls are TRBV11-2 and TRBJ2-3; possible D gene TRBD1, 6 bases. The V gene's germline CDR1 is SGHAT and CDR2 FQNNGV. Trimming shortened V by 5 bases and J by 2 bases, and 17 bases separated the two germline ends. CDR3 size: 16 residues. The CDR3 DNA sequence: TGTGCCAGCAGCCCTACCCAGGGGTTTACCACAGATACGCAGTATTTT. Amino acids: CASSPTQGFTTDTQYF.

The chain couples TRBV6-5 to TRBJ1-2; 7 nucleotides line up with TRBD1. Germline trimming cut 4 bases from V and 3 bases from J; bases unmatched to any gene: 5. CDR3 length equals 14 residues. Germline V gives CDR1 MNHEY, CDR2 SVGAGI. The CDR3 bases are TGTGCCAGCAGTTCGACAGGGAACGACTATGGCTACACCTTC. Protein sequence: CASSSTGNDYGYTF.

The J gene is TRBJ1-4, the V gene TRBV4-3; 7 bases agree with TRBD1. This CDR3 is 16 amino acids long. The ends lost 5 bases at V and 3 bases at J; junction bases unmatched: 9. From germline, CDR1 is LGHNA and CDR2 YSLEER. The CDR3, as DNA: TGCGCCAGCAGCTTTACAGGGGCCTACTCTAATGAAAAACTGTTTTTT. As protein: CASSFTGAYSNEKLFF.

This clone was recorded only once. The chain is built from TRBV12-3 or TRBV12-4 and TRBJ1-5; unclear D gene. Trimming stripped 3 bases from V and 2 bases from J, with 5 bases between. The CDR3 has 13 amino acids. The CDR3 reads CASSFSGNQPQHF. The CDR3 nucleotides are TGTGCCAGCAGTTTCAGTGGCAATCAGCCCCAGCATTTT.

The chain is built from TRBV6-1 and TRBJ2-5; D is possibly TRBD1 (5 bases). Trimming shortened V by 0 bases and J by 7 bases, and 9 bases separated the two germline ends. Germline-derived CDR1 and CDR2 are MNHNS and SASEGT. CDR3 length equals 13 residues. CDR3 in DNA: TGTGCCAGCAGTGAAGCGGGGCACCCGACCCAGTACTTC. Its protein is CASSEAGHPTQYF.

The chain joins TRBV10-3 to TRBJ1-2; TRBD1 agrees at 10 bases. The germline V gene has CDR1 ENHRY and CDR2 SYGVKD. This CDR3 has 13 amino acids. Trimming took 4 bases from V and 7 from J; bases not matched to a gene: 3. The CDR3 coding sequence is TGTGCCATCAGTGGGACAGGGGGTGGTGGCTACACCTTC. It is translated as CAISGTGGGGYTF.

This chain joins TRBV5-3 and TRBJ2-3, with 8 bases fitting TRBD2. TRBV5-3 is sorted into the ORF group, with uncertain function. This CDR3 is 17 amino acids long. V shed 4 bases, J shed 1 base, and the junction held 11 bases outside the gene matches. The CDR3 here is CARSNYRASGCTDTQYF. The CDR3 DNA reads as TGTGCCAGAAGCAATTATAGGGCTAGCGGGTGCACAGATACGCAGTATTTT.

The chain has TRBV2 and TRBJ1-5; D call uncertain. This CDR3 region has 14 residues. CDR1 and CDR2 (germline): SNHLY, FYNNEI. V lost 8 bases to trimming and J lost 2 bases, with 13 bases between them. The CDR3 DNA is TGTGCCAGCGTACTCGAGGCGGGCAATCAGCCCCAGCATTTT. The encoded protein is CASVLEAGNQPQHF.

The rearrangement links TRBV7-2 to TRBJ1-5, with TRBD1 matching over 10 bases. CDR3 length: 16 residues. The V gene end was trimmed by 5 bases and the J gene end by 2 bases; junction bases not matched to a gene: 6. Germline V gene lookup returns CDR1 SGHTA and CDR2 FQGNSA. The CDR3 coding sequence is TGTGCCAGCAGCGTCGCCGGGACAGGGGGCAATCAGCCCCAGCATTTT. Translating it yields CASSVAGTGGNQPQHF.

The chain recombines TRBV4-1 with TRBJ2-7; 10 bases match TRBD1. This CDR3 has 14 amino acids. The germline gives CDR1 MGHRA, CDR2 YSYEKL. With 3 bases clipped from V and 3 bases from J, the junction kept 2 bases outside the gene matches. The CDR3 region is CASSHRTGGYEQYF. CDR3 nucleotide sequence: TGCGCCAGCAGCCATAGGACAGGGGGCTACGAGCAGTACTTC.

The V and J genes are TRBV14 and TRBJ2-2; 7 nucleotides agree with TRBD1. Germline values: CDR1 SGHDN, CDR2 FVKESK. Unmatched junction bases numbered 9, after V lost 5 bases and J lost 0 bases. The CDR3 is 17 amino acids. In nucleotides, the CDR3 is TGTGCCAGCAGCACGTTGACAGGGTCCTCGAACACCGGGGAGCTGTTTTTT. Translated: CASSTLTGSSNTGELFF.

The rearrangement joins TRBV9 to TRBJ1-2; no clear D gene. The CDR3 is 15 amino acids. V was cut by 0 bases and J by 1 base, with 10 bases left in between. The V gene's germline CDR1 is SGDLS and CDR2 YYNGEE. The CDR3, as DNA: TGTGCCAGCAGCGTAGGCGGATCCTATAACTATGGCTACACCTTC. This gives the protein CASSVGGSYNYGYTF.